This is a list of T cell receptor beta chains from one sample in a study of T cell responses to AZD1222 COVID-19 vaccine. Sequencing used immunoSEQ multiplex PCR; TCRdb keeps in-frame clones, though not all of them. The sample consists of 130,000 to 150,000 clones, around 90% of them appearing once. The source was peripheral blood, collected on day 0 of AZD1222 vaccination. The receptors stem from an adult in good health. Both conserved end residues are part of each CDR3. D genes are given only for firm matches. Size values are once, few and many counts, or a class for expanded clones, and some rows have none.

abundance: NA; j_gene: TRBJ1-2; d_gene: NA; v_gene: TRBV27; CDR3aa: CASSPYPPGRGPGYTF; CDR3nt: TGTGCCAGCAGCCCTTATCCCCCAGGGAGGGGTCCTGGCTACACCTTC
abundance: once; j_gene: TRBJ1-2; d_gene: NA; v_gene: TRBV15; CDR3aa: CATSRDEVWDTNYGYTF; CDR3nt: TGTGCCACCAGCAGAGATGAAGTCTGGGACACCAACTATGGCTACACCTTC
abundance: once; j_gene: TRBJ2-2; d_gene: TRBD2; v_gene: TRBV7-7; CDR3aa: CASSLNPPGGSGELFF; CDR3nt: TGTGCCAGCAGCTTAAATCCCCCGGGAGGGTCCGGGGAGCTGTTTTTT
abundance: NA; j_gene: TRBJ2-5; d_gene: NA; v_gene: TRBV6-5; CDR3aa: CASTPEGGATQYF; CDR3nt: TGTGCCAGCACTCCCGAGGGGGGGGCGACCCAGTACTTC
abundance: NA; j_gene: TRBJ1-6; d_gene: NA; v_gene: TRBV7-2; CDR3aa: CASSLQPYVVSPLHF; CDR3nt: TGTGCCAGCAGCTTACAACCCTATGTGGTTTCACCCCTCCACTTT
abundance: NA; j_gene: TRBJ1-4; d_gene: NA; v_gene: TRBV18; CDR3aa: CASSPFKGDEKLFF; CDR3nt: TGTGCCAGCTCACCTTTTAAGGGGGATGAAAAACTGTTTTTT
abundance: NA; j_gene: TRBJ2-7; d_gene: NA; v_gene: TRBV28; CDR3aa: CASRGGGEGSYEQYF; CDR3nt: TGTGCCAGCAGAGGGGGTGGGGAGGGCTCCTACGAGCAGTACTTC
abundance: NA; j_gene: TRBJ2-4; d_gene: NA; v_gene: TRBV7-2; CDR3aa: CASSLAYTRGYLAKNIQYF; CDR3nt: TGTGCCAGCAGCTTAGCTTATACAAGGGGTTACCTAGCCAAAAACATTCAGTACTTC
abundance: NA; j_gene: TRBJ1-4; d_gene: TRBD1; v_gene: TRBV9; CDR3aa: CASSVLPTQGGEKLFF; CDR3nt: TGTGCCAGCAGCGTACTACCTACACAGGGGGGTGAAAAACTGTTTTTT
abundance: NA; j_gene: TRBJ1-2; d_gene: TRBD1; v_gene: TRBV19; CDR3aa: CAGRTGNGYTF; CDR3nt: TGTGCCGGCCGGACAGGGAATGGCTACACCTTC
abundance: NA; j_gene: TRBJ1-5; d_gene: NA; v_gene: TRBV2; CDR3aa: CASSEVGTGNQPQHF; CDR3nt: TGTGCCAGCAGTGAAGTAGGTACAGGCAATCAGCCCCAGCATTTT
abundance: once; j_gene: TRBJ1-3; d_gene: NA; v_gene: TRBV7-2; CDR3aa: CASSPDGGSGNTIYF; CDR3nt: TGTGCCAGCAGCCCCGACGGGGGCTCTGGAAACACCATATATTTT
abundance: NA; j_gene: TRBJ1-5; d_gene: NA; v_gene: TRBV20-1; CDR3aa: CSASQDPNQPQHF; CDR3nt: TGCAGTGCTAGTCAAGATCCGAATCAGCCCCAGCATTTT
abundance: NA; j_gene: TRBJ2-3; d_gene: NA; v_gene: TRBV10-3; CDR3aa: CAISGAPGGTSTDTQYF; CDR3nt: TGTGCCATCAGTGGTGCACCGGGCGGGACTAGCACAGATACGCAGTATTTT
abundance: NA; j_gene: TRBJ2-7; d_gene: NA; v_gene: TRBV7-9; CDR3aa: CASSPPTGFQEQYF; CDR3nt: TGTGCCAGCAGCCCACCCACGGGATTCCAAGAGCAGTACTTC
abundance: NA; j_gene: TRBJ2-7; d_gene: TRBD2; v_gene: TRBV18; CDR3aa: CASSPSSGAAYEQYF; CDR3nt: TGTGCCAGCTCACCGTCTAGCGGGGCGGCCTACGAGCAGTACTTC
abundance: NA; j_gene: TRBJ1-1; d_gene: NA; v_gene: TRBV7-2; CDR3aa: CASSITLFEAFF; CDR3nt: TGTGCCAGCAGCATAACCCTTTTTGAAGCTTTCTTT
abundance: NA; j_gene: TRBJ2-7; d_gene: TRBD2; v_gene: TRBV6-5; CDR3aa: CASSIVAGGTYEQYF; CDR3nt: TGTGCCAGCAGTATCGTAGCGGGAGGGACCTACGAGCAGTACTTC
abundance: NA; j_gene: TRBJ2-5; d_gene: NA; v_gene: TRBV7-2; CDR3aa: CASSLVQARWETQYF; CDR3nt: TGTGCCAGCAGCTTAGTGCAGGCCCGGTGGGAGACCCAGTACTTC
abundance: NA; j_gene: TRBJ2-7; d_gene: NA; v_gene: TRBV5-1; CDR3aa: CASSDRRLGLDEQYF; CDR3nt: TGCGCCAGCAGCGACAGGCGGTTGGGTCTAGACGAGCAGTACTTC
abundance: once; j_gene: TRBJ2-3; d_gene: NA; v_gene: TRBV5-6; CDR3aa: CASSHRKTVRADTQYF; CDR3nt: TGTGCCAGCAGCCACCGGAAGACAGTGAGGGCAGATACGCAGTATTTT
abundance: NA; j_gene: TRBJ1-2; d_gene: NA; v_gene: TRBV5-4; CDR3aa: CASSFARTDYGYTF; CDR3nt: TGTGCCAGCAGCTTCGCCCGAACGGACTATGGCTACACCTTC
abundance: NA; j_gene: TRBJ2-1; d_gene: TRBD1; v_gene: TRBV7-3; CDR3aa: CASSSDRGPYNEQFF; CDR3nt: TGTGCCAGCAGCTCGGACAGGGGGCCATACAATGAGCAGTTCTTC
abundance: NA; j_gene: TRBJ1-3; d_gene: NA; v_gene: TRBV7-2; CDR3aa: CASSLTGREMDTIYF; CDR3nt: TGTGCCAGCAGCTTAACCGGCAGGGAGATGGACACCATATATTTT
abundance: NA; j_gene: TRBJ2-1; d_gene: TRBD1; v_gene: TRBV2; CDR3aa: CASLQGNEQFF; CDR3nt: TGTGCCAGCTTACAGGGGAATGAGCAGTTCTTC
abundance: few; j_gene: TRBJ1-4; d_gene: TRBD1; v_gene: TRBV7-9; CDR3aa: CASSLLTGGNEKLFF; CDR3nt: TGTGCCAGCAGCTTATTGACAGGGGGTAATGAAAAACTGTTTTTT
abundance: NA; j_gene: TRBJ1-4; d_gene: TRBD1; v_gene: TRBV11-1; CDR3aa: CASSHGQGAEKLFF; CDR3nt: TGTGCCAGCAGCCATGGACAGGGGGCAGAAAAACTGTTTTTT
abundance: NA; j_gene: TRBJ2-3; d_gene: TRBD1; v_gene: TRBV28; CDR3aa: CASSVTGGRDTQYF; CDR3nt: TGTGCCAGCAGCGTAACAGGGGGGAGAGATACGCAGTATTTT
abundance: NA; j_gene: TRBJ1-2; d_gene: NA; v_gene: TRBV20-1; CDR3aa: CSAADLYGYTF; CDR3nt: TGCAGTGCCGCGGACCTCTATGGCTACACCTTC
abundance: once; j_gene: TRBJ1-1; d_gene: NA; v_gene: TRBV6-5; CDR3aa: CASSPSNGVDTEAFF; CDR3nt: TGTGCCAGCAGTCCCTCGAACGGGGTCGACACTGAAGCTTTCTTT
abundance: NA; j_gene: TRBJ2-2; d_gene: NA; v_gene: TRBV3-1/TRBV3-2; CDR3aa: CASSQEMWTGNTGELFF; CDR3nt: TGTGCCAGCAGCCAAGAAATGTGGACGGGGAACACCGGGGAGCTGTTTTTT
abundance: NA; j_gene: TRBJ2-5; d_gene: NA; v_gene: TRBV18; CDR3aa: CASSPDYNQETQYF; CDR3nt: TGTGCCAGCTCCCCGGATTACAATCAAGAGACCCAGTACTTC